Listed below are T cell receptor beta chains from one sample, sequenced in a study of vaccination effects on CD4 cells after COVID-19. Assay used: immunoSEQ multiplex PCR; TCRdb lists only in-frame clones, some missing. This table has 71,000 or so clones, around 72% appearing once. These receptors are not linked to any known antigen. Sequenced here: CD4+ T cells from PBMCs cultured with HCoV-OC43 spike peptides, sampled before COVID-19 vaccination. These TCRs come from a human donor who received a COVID-19 vaccine. CDR3s include the opening cysteine and the closing phenylalanine or tryptophan. Fields, in order: clone size, V gene, J gene, D gene, CDR3 protein, CDR3 DNA. D genes are given only for firm matches. A row's size may be missing; if present it is once, few, many or a size class.

abundance: -
v_gene: TRBV7-2
j_gene: TRBJ1-4
d_gene: -
CDR3aa: CASSLAGSEKLFF
CDR3nt: TGTGCCAGCAGCTTAGCAGGGAGTGAAAAACTGTTTTTT

abundance: -
v_gene: TRBV25-1
j_gene: TRBJ1-1
d_gene: -
CDR3aa: CASSGGTEAFF
CDR3nt: TGTGCCAGCAGTGGCGGGACTGAAGCTTTCTTT

abundance: -
v_gene: TRBV3-1/TRBV3-2
j_gene: TRBJ1-1
d_gene: -
CDR3aa: CASSLTWGADTEAFF
CDR3nt: TGTGCCAGCAGCCTCACCTGGGGAGCGGACACTGAAGCTTTCTTT

abundance: few
v_gene: TRBV24-1
j_gene: TRBJ1-4
d_gene: TRBD1
CDR3aa: CATSDFTGGTEKLFF
CDR3nt: TGTGCCACCAGTGATTTCACAGGGGGGACTGAAAAACTGTTTTTT

abundance: -
v_gene: TRBV5-1
j_gene: TRBJ1-2
d_gene: -
CDR3aa: CASSLDGQRYGYTF
CDR3nt: TGCGCCAGCAGCTTGGACGGACAGCGCTATGGCTACACCTTC

abundance: few
v_gene: TRBV18
j_gene: TRBJ2-2
d_gene: -
CDR3aa: CASSRGVTGELFF
CDR3nt: TGTGCCAGCTCACGGGGAGTCACCGGGGAGCTGTTTTTT

abundance: -
v_gene: TRBV7-7
j_gene: TRBJ2-2
d_gene: -
CDR3aa: CASSDRYTGELFF
CDR3nt: TGTGCCAGCAGCGACAGGTACACCGGGGAGCTGTTTTTT

abundance: -
v_gene: TRBV24-1
j_gene: TRBJ1-4
d_gene: -
CDR3aa: CATSDPGQTNEKLFF
CDR3nt: TGTGCCACCAGTGACCCAGGACAGACTAATGAAAAACTGTTTTTT

abundance: -
v_gene: TRBV5-6
j_gene: TRBJ2-3
d_gene: TRBD1
CDR3aa: CASRRRDRETDTQYF
CDR3nt: TGTGCCAGCAGACGCCGGGACAGGGAAACAGATACGCAGTATTTT

abundance: -
v_gene: TRBV9
j_gene: TRBJ1-6
d_gene: -
CDR3aa: CASSVEGGLNSPLHF
CDR3nt: TGTGCCAGCAGCGTAGAAGGGGGGCTAAACTCACCCCTCCACTTT

abundance: -
v_gene: TRBV12-5
j_gene: TRBJ1-5
d_gene: -
CDR3aa: CASGSRRDNQPQHF
CDR3nt: TGTGCTAGTGGTAGTCGACGGGACAATCAGCCCCAGCATTTT

abundance: -
v_gene: TRBV6-5
j_gene: TRBJ1-2
d_gene: TRBD1
CDR3aa: CASRRDRENNYGYTF
CDR3nt: TGTGCCAGCAGACGGGACAGGGAAAATAACTATGGCTACACCTTC

abundance: -
v_gene: TRBV30
j_gene: TRBJ2-1
d_gene: TRBD2
CDR3aa: CAWSYSGGLNEQFF
CDR3nt: TGTGCCTGGAGTTATAGCGGGGGGCTGAATGAGCAGTTCTTC

abundance: -
v_gene: TRBV9
j_gene: TRBJ2-3
d_gene: -
CDR3aa: CASSVAWAAGSTDTQYF
CDR3nt: TGTGCCAGCAGCGTAGCCTGGGCGGCCGGTAGCACAGATACGCAGTATTTT

abundance: -
v_gene: TRBV18
j_gene: TRBJ1-6
d_gene: TRBD1
CDR3aa: CASSPSSGGSSYNSPLHF
CDR3nt: TGTGCCAGCTCACCCTCGTCAGGGGGGAGCTCCTATAATTCACCCCTCCACTTT

abundance: -
v_gene: TRBV5-5
j_gene: TRBJ1-4
d_gene: -
CDR3aa: CASSLEIVGGKLFF
CDR3nt: TGTGCCAGCAGCTTGGAAATTGTGGGGGGGAAACTGTTTTTT

abundance: -
v_gene: TRBV4-3
j_gene: TRBJ1-6
d_gene: -
CDR3aa: CASSQGGGLDSPLHF
CDR3nt: TGCGCCAGCAGCCAAGGGGGGGGGCTTGATTCACCCCTCCACTTT

abundance: -
v_gene: TRBV24-1
j_gene: TRBJ1-2
d_gene: -
CDR3aa: CATSDPGRAYGYTF
CDR3nt: TGTGCCACCAGTGACCCGGGACGGGCCTATGGCTACACCTTC

abundance: -
v_gene: TRBV2
j_gene: TRBJ2-5
d_gene: -
CDR3aa: CASSVAGRGTQYF
CDR3nt: TGTGCCAGCAGTGTAGCAGGGAGAGGGACCCAGTACTTC

abundance: -
v_gene: TRBV5-1
j_gene: TRBJ1-4
d_gene: -
CDR3aa: CASSLGGTSEKLFF
CDR3nt: TGCGCCAGCAGCTTGGGAGGGACATCCGAAAAACTGTTTTTT

abundance: -
v_gene: TRBV7-9
j_gene: TRBJ1-2
d_gene: -
CDR3aa: CASSLAVGESHYGYTF
CDR3nt: TGTGCCAGCAGCTTAGCGGTGGGAGAAAGTCACTATGGCTACACCTTC

abundance: once
v_gene: TRBV6-5
j_gene: TRBJ2-5
d_gene: TRBD2
CDR3aa: CASSYRGLAGGKTQYF
CDR3nt: TGTGCCAGCAGTTACCGAGGACTAGCGGGGGGGAAGACCCAGTACTTC

abundance: -
v_gene: TRBV29-1
j_gene: TRBJ1-2
d_gene: -
CDR3aa: CSVPPDGWGPNYGYTF
CDR3nt: TGCAGCGTCCCCCCCGACGGCTGGGGCCCGAACTATGGCTACACCTTC

abundance: -
v_gene: TRBV14
j_gene: TRBJ2-3
d_gene: -
CDR3aa: CASSPRGRTDTQYF
CDR3nt: TGTGCCAGCAGCCCGCGGGGGCGCACAGATACGCAGTATTTT

abundance: -
v_gene: TRBV2
j_gene: TRBJ2-3
d_gene: -
CDR3aa: CASSEEGGSTDTQYF
CDR3nt: TGTGCCAGCAGCGAAGAGGGGGGCAGCACAGATACGCAGTATTTT

abundance: -
v_gene: TRBV18
j_gene: TRBJ1-3
d_gene: -
CDR3aa: CASSPLISQGNTIYF
CDR3nt: TGTGCCAGCTCACCCCTGATATCACAGGGAAACACCATATATTTT

abundance: -
v_gene: TRBV24-1
j_gene: TRBJ1-3
d_gene: -
CDR3aa: CATRSQGGNTIYF
CDR3nt: TGTGCCACCAGGTCGCAGGGGGGAAACACCATATATTTT

abundance: -
v_gene: TRBV30
j_gene: TRBJ1-6
d_gene: TRBD1
CDR3aa: CAWSLRQGAYNSPLHF
CDR3nt: TGTGCCTGGAGTCTTCGACAGGGGGCTTATAATTCACCCCTCCACTTT

abundance: -
v_gene: TRBV15
j_gene: TRBJ1-2
d_gene: TRBD1
CDR3aa: CATSSQDREHGGYTF
CDR3nt: TGTGCCACCAGCAGCCAAGACAGGGAACACGGTGGCTACACCTTC

abundance: few
v_gene: TRBV2
j_gene: TRBJ1-6
d_gene: -
CDR3aa: CASSVSGIPNSPLHF
CDR3nt: TGTGCCAGCAGTGTGTCGGGTATTCCGAATTCACCCCTCCACTTT

abundance: -
v_gene: TRBV4-1
j_gene: TRBJ1-4
d_gene: -
CDR3aa: CASSHTGGDEKLFF
CDR3nt: TGCGCCAGCAGCCACACGGGGGGAGATGAAAAACTGTTTTTT

abundance: -
v_gene: TRBV18
j_gene: TRBJ2-4
d_gene: TRBD1
CDR3aa: CASSPPRGQVAKNIQYF
CDR3nt: TGTGCCAGCTCACCACCGAGGGGACAGGTAGCCAAAAACATTCAGTACTTC

abundance: few
v_gene: TRBV28
j_gene: TRBJ1-1
d_gene: -
CDR3aa: CASSPPVLNTEAFF
CDR3nt: TGTGCCAGCAGTCCCCCCGTATTGAACACTGAAGCTTTCTTT

abundance: -
v_gene: TRBV6-6
j_gene: TRBJ1-3
d_gene: -
CDR3aa: CASSYSKSSGNTIYF
CDR3nt: TGTGCCAGCAGTTACAGCAAGAGCTCTGGAAACACCATATATTTT

abundance: -
v_gene: TRBV2
j_gene: TRBJ1-2
d_gene: -
CDR3aa: CASLPGSNYGYTF
CDR3nt: TGTGCCAGCCTCCCGGGCTCTAACTATGGCTACACCTTC

abundance: -
v_gene: TRBV4-3
j_gene: TRBJ2-5
d_gene: -
CDR3aa: CASSQAPLGPGETQYF
CDR3nt: TGCGCCAGCAGCCAAGCCCCTTTGGGGCCGGGAGAGACCCAGTACTTC